This T cell receptor (beta chain) was obtained from a study of shared clonotypes between healthy human individuals. TCRdb's table, derived via immunoSEQ multiplex PCR, lists solely in-frame clones and lacks some. The table shows roughly 680,000 clones, with 72% occurring only once. Remarks on this clone: Its specificity is unknown. This same CDR3 is encoded by further DNA sequences in the sample.

Overall study results and limits: Sampling covered nothing but blood. Tissue TCR repertoires likely differ from those found in blood.

In germline, CDR1 is SGHTA, CDR2 FQGNSA. V was shortened by 5 bases and J by 0 bases, with 8 bases between the two germline ends. The CDR3 sequence is 14 residues long. None of the donors, who were healthy HIV-negative adults, had recently had acute infections or vaccinations. Input material: memory CD4+ T cells sorted from blood. This sample's subset: CD45RA-negative fraction. The TCR was taken from a woman aged 30 to 39 in good health. The chain is built from TRBV7-2 and TRBJ2-1; D perhaps matches TRBD2 (6 bases). CDR3 residues: CASSRDSSYNEQFF. For the CDR3, the DNA is TGTGCCAGCAGCCGGGACTCCTCCTACAATGAGCAGTTCTTC.